Following are 12 T cell receptor beta chains from one sample sequenced in a study of shared clonotypes between healthy human individuals. Only CD45RO-negative cells positively selected for CCR7 counted as naive CD8 cells, so terminally differentiated effector memory CD45RA+ cells were excluded. Libraries were prepared by immunoSEQ multiplex PCR; TCRdb keeps only in-frame clonotypes and omits some of them. Here the sample spans just over 2,000,000 clones, approximately 94% being singletons. The sequencing sample was made of naive CD8+ T cells sorted from blood. These receptors all come from a man between 18 and 29 years old in good health.

This rearrangement joins TRBV15 to TRBJ2-5; TRBD2 agrees at 11 bases. Per germline, CDR1 LNHNV and CDR2 YYDKDF (reference sequence). The CDR3 loop spans 17 amino acids. With V trimmed by 0 bases and J by 3 bases, 6 bases remained unmatched. The CDR3 DNA reads TGTGCCACCAGCAGAGATCGGGGGACTAGCGGAGAAGAGACCCAGTACTTC. Translation: CATSRDRGTSGEETQYF.

The CDR3 here is CASSQDPPGSTADTQYF. The CDR3 DNA sequence: TGTGCCAGCAGCCAAGACCCCCCAGGGTCTACTGCAGATACGCAGTATTTT. V gene TRBV4-2 combines with J gene TRBJ2-3, with D possibly TRBD1 on 5 matching bases. From germline, CDR1 is LGHNA and CDR2 YNFKEQ. CDR3 length equals 17 residues. Trimming took 0 bases from V and 4 from J, leaving 17 bases between them.

Details on this clone: An end of the junction does not agree with germline; a read error may underlie this. The V and J genes are TRBV9 and TRBJ2-2; D is undetermined. This CDR3 is 13 amino acids long. Germline CDR1 reads SGDLS; CDR2 reads YYNGEE. The CDR3 region has the DNA TGTGCCAGCAGCGTATCTAACACCGAGGAGCTGTTTTTT. Translated, it gives CASSVSNTEELFF.

V gene TRBV28 combines with J gene TRBJ2-2, with 11 bases fitting TRBD1. This CDR3 has 16 amino acids. CDR1 MDHEN and CDR2 SYDVKM come from the germline V gene. V lost 6 bases and J lost 4; bases outside the gene matches: 7. CDR3 in amino acids: CASSTLDRGLTGELFF. CDR3 sequence (DNA): TGTGCCAGCAGCACTTTGGACAGGGGGCTCACCGGGGAGCTGTTTTTT.

The chain has TRBV6-5 and TRBJ2-3; no reliable D call. V was trimmed by 3 bases and J by 5 bases, leaving 12 bases between them. Germline CDR1 and CDR2: MNHEY and SVGAGI. This CDR3 spans 14 amino acids. CDR3 sequence reads: CASSYGSGGDTQYF. CDR3 DNA sequence: TGTGCCAGCAGTTATGGATCCGGTGGAGATACGCAGTATTTT.

The chain recombines TRBV4-1 with TRBJ2-1; TRBD2 aligns across 13 bases. The CDR3 is made up of 17 amino acids. With 4 bases clipped from V and 6 bases from J, the junction kept 9 bases outside the gene matches. Germline V gene lookup returns CDR1 MGHRA and CDR2 YSYEKL. As DNA, the CDR3 is TGCGCCAGCAGCCCCCTTGGTACTAGCGGGGGGGCCAATGAGCAGTTCTTC. Protein: CASSPLGTSGGANEQFF.

The V and J genes are TRBV7-8 and TRBJ2-2; D gene uncertain. The CDR3 totals 14 residues. Looked up from germline, CDR1 is SGHVS and CDR2 is FQNEAQ. The V gene lost 3 bases and the J gene lost 0 bases, with 5 bases spanning the gap. Here the CDR3 reads CASSLTPNTGELFF. The CDR3 DNA reads TGTGCCAGCAGCTTGACACCGAACACCGGGGAGCTGTTTTTT.

With regard to this clone: Other DNA sequences in the sample encode the same CDR3. The V gene is TRBV6-5, the J gene TRBJ1-2; maybe TRBD1 (6 bases). The CDR3 covers 14 residues. Trimming shortened V by 0 bases and J by 4 bases, and 9 bases separated the two germline ends. Germline assignment: CDR1 MNHEY and CDR2 SVGAGI. CDR3 DNA sequence: TGTGCCAGCAGTTACTCAGGGGGGGGCTATGGCTACACCTTC. Protein: CASSYSGGGYGYTF.

J is TRBJ2-7 and V is TRBV5-6; D call uncertain. V was trimmed by 7 bases and J by 3 bases, leaving 14 bases between them. The CDR3 length is 13 residues. Germline V gene data show CDR1 as SGHDT and CDR2 as YYEEEE. Written as DNA, the CDR3 is TGTGCCAGCCAGCCAATGGCAAACTACGAGCAGTACTTC. This gives the protein CASQPMANYEQYF.

The CDR3 DNA sequence: TGTGCCAGCACCCCAGGGTTGGATGAAAAACTGTTTTTT. It codes for CASTPGLDEKLFF. V usage is TRBV7-9 and J usage is TRBJ1-4; a possible D gene is TRBD1 (5 bases). V gave up 7 bases and J gave up 6 bases, with 12 bases separating them. The CDR3 is 13 residues long. The germline V gene encodes CDR1 SEHNR and CDR2 FQNEAQ (reference sequence).

The chain uses TRBV13 and TRBJ2-3, with a tentative D call TRBD2 (5 bases). V was pared by 0 bases and J by 1 base, with 11 bases between. CDR3 size: 16 residues. Per the germline V gene, CDR1 is PRHDT and CDR2 is FYEKMQ (reference sequence). The CDR3 is CASSLGYGKGTDTQYF. CDR3 in DNA: TGTGCCAGCAGCTTAGGCTACGGGAAGGGCACAGATACGCAGTATTTT.

The J gene is TRBJ1-2, the V gene TRBV2; TRBD1 agrees at 7 bases. V was pared by 6 bases and J by 6 bases, with 7 bases of the junction left unmatched. Germline values: CDR1 SNHLY, CDR2 FYNNEI. This CDR3 spans 13 amino acids. The CDR3 sequence: CASSSNTGDGYTF. CDR3 bases: TGTGCCAGCAGCTCAAATACAGGGGATGGCTACACCTTC.